This entry lists 15 T cell receptor beta chains sequenced from one sample in a study of glioma-infiltrating T cells after dendritic cell vaccination. This sample's time point: after dendritic cell vaccination, including at tumor progression/relapse. TCRdb's table, derived via immunoSEQ multiplex PCR, lists solely in-frame clones and lacks some. The sample carries about 82,000 clones, roughly four fifths recorded once. The sample here was blood, taken after dendritic cell vaccination. These receptors were taken from a human donor with glioblastoma.

CDR3 nucleotide sequence: TGTGCCAGCAGCTCTTCTAGTAGCAATCAGCCCCAGCATTTT. This codes for CASSSSSSNQPQHF. The chain employs TRBV7-8 and TRBJ1-5; no firm D call. Germline V lookup: CDR1 SGHVS, CDR2 FQNEAQ. V lost 4 bases and J 0 bases, leaving 7 bases between the germline ends. The CDR3 sequence is 14 residues long.

This clone has a handful of counts. The J gene is TRBJ2-7, the V gene TRBV6-5, with D perhaps TRBD2 (6 bases). Trimming pared 4 bases from V and 6 bases from J, leaving 19 bases between. CDR1 is MNHEY and CDR2 is SVGAGI in the germline V gene. The CDR3 spans 15 residues. The CDR3 DNA reads TGTGCCAGCAGTTGCGGGGTTCGGTGTGGGGGCGAGCAGTACTTC. Protein: CASSCGVRCGGEQYF.

The chain couples TRBV27 to TRBJ2-3, with 8 positions matching TRBD2. The CDR3 loop spans 16 amino acids. V gave up 3 bases and J gave up 0 bases; unmatched junction bases: 5. From germline, CDR1 is MNHEY and CDR2 SMNVEV (reference sequence). CDR3 loop: CASSFRSGGSTDTQYF. CDR3 sequence (DNA): TGTGCCAGCAGTTTTCGGAGCGGGGGTAGCACAGATACGCAGTATTTT.

The chain carries TRBV9 and TRBJ2-2; the match to TRBD1 covers 9 bases. From germline, CDR1 is SGDLS and CDR2 YYNGEE. The V segment lost 0 bases and the J segment 1 base; nucleotides outside the gene matches: 4. The length of the CDR3 is 17 residues. CDR3 bases: TGTGCCAGCAGCGTAGGGGACAGGGCGGAGAACACCGGGGAGCTGTTTTTT. Amino acid sequence: CASSVGDRAENTGELFF.

The V call is TRBV27, the J call TRBJ1-1; D unresolved. CDR1 MNHEY and CDR2 SMNVEV come from the germline V gene (reference sequence). CDR3 length: 14 residues. V was trimmed by 2 bases and J by 2 bases, leaving 9 bases between them. The CDR3 DNA reads TGTGCCAGCAGTTTAGGTAGAGATAACACTGAAGCTTTCTTT. Its protein product is CASSLGRDNTEAFF.

V is TRBV5-6 and J is TRBJ1-1; 7 bases are a match to TRBD1. The length of the CDR3 is 15 residues. CDR1 SGHDT and CDR2 YYEEEE come from the germline V gene. Trimming cost V 0 bases and J 0 bases; bases outside gene matches: 2. The CDR3: CASSLDRGLNTEAFF. In DNA, the CDR3 is TGTGCCAGCAGCTTGGACAGGGGCTTGAACACTGAAGCTTTCTTT.

The chain is built from TRBV30 and TRBJ1-6; 8 bases map to TRBD1. The CDR3 is 14 residues long. The V gene's germline CDR1 is GTSNPN and CDR2 SVGIG (reference sequence). The ends lost 2 bases at V and 5 bases at J; junction bases unmatched: 2. The CDR3 here is CAWSKGQDNSPLHF. CDR3 coding DNA: TGTGCCTGGAGTAAGGGACAGGATAATTCACCCCTCCACTTT.

This chain links TRBV7-8 with TRBJ2-7; no firm D call. CDR3 size: 13 residues. V was clipped by 2 bases and J by 3 bases, with 8 bases between them. In germline, CDR1 is SGHVS, CDR2 FQNEAQ. The CDR3 reads CASSLTPNYEQYF. The CDR3 DNA is TGTGCCAGCAGCTTAACACCAAACTACGAGCAGTACTTC.

This chain joins TRBV7-9 and TRBJ2-7; weak D call: TRBD2 (5 bases). CDR3 size: 12 residues. V was pared by 7 bases and J by 0 bases, with 7 bases between. CDR1 and CDR2 (germline): SEHNR, FQNEAQ (reference sequence). The CDR3 sequence: CASKRDSYEQYF. The CDR3 DNA reads as TGTGCCAGCAAACGGGACTCCTACGAGCAGTACTTC.

The genes are TRBV5-1 and TRBJ2-1; D remains ambiguous. CDR1 and CDR2 (germline): SGHRS, YFSETQ. The V end lost 1 base, the J end lost 5 bases, and 13 bases lay between the germline ends. This CDR3 comprises 15 residues. As DNA, the CDR3 is TGCGCCAGCAGCTTGTATGGTCAGAATAACAATGAGCAGTTCTTC. This encodes CASSLYGQNNNEQFF.

The V call is TRBV7-3, the J call TRBJ2-1; 10 nucleotides match TRBD1. The CDR3 is made up of 17 amino acids. V shed 3 bases, J shed 7 bases, and the junction held 12 bases outside the gene matches. Germline loops: CDR1 SGHTA, CDR2 FQGTGA. CDR3 nucleotides: TGTGCCAGCAGCTTGGAGTCCGGACAGGGGGTCGGGAATGAGCAGTTCTTC. Its translation is CASSLESGQGVGNEQFF.

The V gene is TRBV4-3, the J gene TRBJ2-1; 9 positions match TRBD2. The CDR3 consists of 15 residues. Germline lookup yields CDR1 LGHNA and CDR2 YSLEER. V was clipped by 0 bases and J by 6 bases; unmatched bases: 3. The CDR3 here is CASSQERGGVNEQFF. The CDR3 DNA reads TGCGCCAGCAGCCAAGAGCGGGGGGGTGTCAATGAGCAGTTCTTC.

This clone was recorded once. The chain links TRBV29-1 to TRBJ2-4, with D perhaps TRBD1 (5 bases). The germline V gene encodes CDR1 SQVTM and CDR2 ANQGSEA. Trimming stripped 4 bases from V and 4 bases from J, with 8 bases between. This CDR3 contains 12 residues. The chain's CDR3 is CSVGQGKNIQYF. For the CDR3, the DNA is TGCAGCGTTGGCCAGGGTAAAAACATTCAGTACTTC.

The V and J genes are TRBV15 and TRBJ1-6; D is perhaps TRBD1 (6 bases). The germline gives CDR1 LNHNV, CDR2 YYDKDF (reference sequence). V gave up 4 bases and J gave up 0 bases, with 13 bases separating them. The CDR3 covers 17 residues. For the CDR3, the DNA is TGTGCCACCAGCACTTCTGACAGGAACTCCTATAATTCACCCCTCCACTTT. Translating it yields CATSTSDRNSYNSPLHF. Full variable domain (remainder filled in from reference TRBV15 and TRBJ1-6): DAMVIQNPRYQVTQFGKPVTLSCSQTLNHNVMYWYQQKSSQAPKLLFHYYDKDFNNEADTPDNFQSRRPNTSFCFLDIRSPGLGDTAMYLCATSTSDRNSYNSPLHFGNGTRLTVT.

The chain links TRBV5-1 to TRBJ2-1, with 8 bases fitting TRBD2. The CDR3 is 18 amino acids. The germline V gene encodes CDR1 SGHRS and CDR2 YFSETQ. V was clipped by 1 base and J by 0 bases; unmatched bases: 9. The DNA for the CDR3 is TGCGCCAGCAGCTTGATTGGGAGCGGGAGACTCTCCTACAATGAGCAGTTCTTC. Translating it yields CASSLIGSGRLSYNEQFF.